This paragraph covers one T cell receptor (beta chain) sequence. This specimen comes from a study of cytomegalovirus exposure and HLA in healthy donors. The junction had 4 bases not matched to a gene; V was cut back by 6 bases and J by 3 bases. The CDR3 is 14 residues long. Germline V gives CDR1 MDHEN, CDR2 SYDVKM. In the PCR, 60 Vbeta and 13 Jbeta primers were used. Assay: immunoSEQ multiplex PCR; the TCRdb copy retains only in-frame clones and omits some. This sample has 140,000 to 150,000 clones; roughly 90% occur once, and the top ten carry around 0.51%. The origin of this receptor is a woman aged 40 to 49 in good health and CMV-seronegative. The chain carries TRBV28 and TRBJ2-5; 10 nucleotides align to TRBD1. Sequenced: PBMCs. CDR3 residues: CASRDRGAKETQYF. In DNA form, the CDR3 reads TGTGCCAGCAGGGACAGGGGGGCAAAAGAGACCCAGTACTTC.